A selection of T cell receptor beta chains follows, all from one sample in a study of response to subunit inactivated influenza vaccine. TCRdb itself ran the RT-PCR reads through MiXCR, one entry per CDR3 protein. The profile shows hundreds of thousands of distinct CDR3 sequences, less than 15% of them singletons. The source material was PBMCs from blood, sampled around 15 days before vaccination. All receptors derive from a man in his forties or fifties who received an inactivated influenza vaccine. CDR3s include the opening cysteine and the closing phenylalanine or tryptophan. The D gene is left open where the match is weak. Some rows have no size entry. The others give once, few or many, or a class for an expanded clone.

v_gene,j_gene,abundance,d_gene,CDR3nt,CDR3aa
TRBV5-1,TRBJ1-1,few,-,TGCGCCAGCAGCTTCAGGGGCTTTAGCACTGAAGCTTTCTTT,CASSFRGFSTEAFF
TRBV9,TRBJ2-5,few,TRBD1,TGTGCCAGCAGCGTACTTTCAGGGGGCCCCGAGACCCAGTACTTC,CASSVLSGGPETQYF
TRBV27,TRBJ1-5,many,TRBD1,TGTGCCAGCAGTCTGGGGACAGGGGGAAATCAGCCCCAGCATTTT,CASSLGTGGNQPQHF
TRBV28,TRBJ1-2,-,-,TGTGCCAGCATAGGCTCCCGGGGCTATGGCTACACCTTC,CASIGSRGYGYTF
TRBV20-1,TRBJ1-1,-,TRBD1,TGCAGTGCTAGCTGGACAGGGGGAAGAACTGAAGCTTTCTTT,CSASWTGGRTEAFF
TRBV5-1,TRBJ1-4,-,TRBD1,TGCGCCAGCAGCTTATTCGGGACAGGGGACGAAAAACTGTTTTTT,CASSLFGTGDEKLFF
TRBV5-1,TRBJ2-1,-,TRBD2,TGCGCCAGCAGCTTGGAGCTAGCGGGAGGGCCCGGCAATGAGCAGTTCTTC,CASSLELAGGPGNEQFF
TRBV7-3,TRBJ2-3,-,-,TGTGCCAGCAGCGCATTGGGGCCAGGGAGCACAGATACGCAGTATTTT,CASSALGPGSTDTQYF
TRBV9,TRBJ2-3,-,-,TGTGCCAGCTCGGGGGTACCCAGCACAGATACGCAGTATTTT,CASSGVPSTDTQYF
TRBV28,TRBJ1-1,-,-,TGTGCCAGCAGTTTTCAACGGGCTGAAGCTTTCTTT,CASSFQRAEAFF
TRBV6-2/TRBV6-3,TRBJ1-1,-,-,TGTGCCAGCACCCTAGCCTGGGGGAACACTGAAGCTTTCTTT,CASTLAWGNTEAFF
TRBV7-3,TRBJ2-2,-,TRBD2,TGTGCCAGCAGCTGGACTAGCGGGCGTTTGGAGGCCGGGGAGCTGTTTTTT,CASSWTSGRLEAGELFF
TRBV12-3/TRBV12-4,TRBJ2-1,many,-,TGTGCCAGCAGTTTGCAGAATGAGCAGTTCTTC,CASSLQNEQFF
TRBV13,TRBJ1-3,-,TRBD1,TGTGCCAGCAGCCCAGGTGGGGGGACAGCGCGCGGGAACACCATATATTTT,CASSPGGGTARGNTIYF
TRBV5-1,TRBJ2-7,few,-,TGCGCCAGCAGCTTGGCCTCTCCGAGCGGGACATACGAGCAGTACTTC,CASSLASPSGTYEQYF
TRBV3-1,TRBJ2-5,-,-,TGTGCCAGCAGCCAAGATTCGGAAGAGGAGACCCAGTACTTC,CASSQDSEEETQYF
TRBV5-1,TRBJ2-4,few,TRBD2,TGCGCCAGCAGCACCTATGGGACTAGCGGGGGCTTTGTAGCCAAAAACATTCAGTACTTC,CASSTYGTSGGFVAKNIQYF
TRBV5-6,TRBJ1-1,-,-,TGTGCCAGCAGCTTGGATGGGGGAACGAACACTGAAGCTTTCTTT,CASSLDGGTNTEAFF
TRBV7-2,TRBJ2-3,few,TRBD2,TGTGCCAGCAGTTGGGGGGGAGTAGCAGATACGCAGTATTTT,CASSWGGVADTQYF
TRBV5-1,TRBJ1-2,-,-,TGCGCCAGCAGCCCGGACACTTACGTCTATGGCTACACCTTC,CASSPDTYVYGYTF
TRBV29-1,TRBJ1-1,many,-,TGCAGCGTTGAGTCGGTTCTGAACACTGAAGCTTTCTTT,CSVESVLNTEAFF
TRBV5-1,TRBJ1-4,-,-,TGCGCCAGCAGCTTGGTATCGCAGGGAGGCGAAAAACTGTTTTTT,CASSLVSQGGEKLFF
TRBV20-1,TRBJ2-7,few,TRBD2,TGCAGTGCTAGAGATCTGGCTAGCGGGGGCTTCCACGAGCAGTACTTC,CSARDLASGGFHEQYF
TRBV12-3/TRBV12-4,TRBJ1-2,-,-,TGTGCCAGCAGCCTATCAGGGGAGGATGGCTACACCTTC,CASSLSGEDGYTF
TRBV27,TRBJ2-1,few,-,TGTGCCAGCACCCCCGTTGGGGGGACAAATGAGCAGTTCTTC,CASTPVGGTNEQFF
TRBV7-2,TRBJ2-3,-,-,TGTGCCAGCAGCACTTACAGTAGCACAGATACGCAGTATTTT,CASSTYSSTDTQYF
TRBV9,TRBJ2-1,few,TRBD1,TGTGCCAGCAGCGTAACCACGACAGGGTTGGGTGAGCAGTTCTTC,CASSVTTTGLGEQFF
TRBV18,TRBJ1-1,-,-,TGTGCCAGCTCACCATCCTCGACAGGTCAGATAGGCACTGAAGCTTTCTTT,CASSPSSTGQIGTEAFF
TRBV29-1,TRBJ2-7,many,-,TGCAGCGTTGAAGATCCGGGGGACACCTCGGGATACGAGCAGTACTTC,CSVEDPGDTSGYEQYF
TRBV5-1,TRBJ1-1,many,-,TGCGCCAGCAGCTTGGATGGGAAGGGACCCATGAACACTGAAGCTTTCTTT,CASSLDGKGPMNTEAFF
TRBV12-3/TRBV12-4,TRBJ2-1,few,TRBD1,TGTGCCAGCAGTTTAAGGACAGGGGGCCGCGATGAGCAGTTCTTC,CASSLRTGGRDEQFF
TRBV6-1,TRBJ1-1,few,-,TGTGCCAGCAGAGCGACAGCTAACACTGAAGCTTTCTTT,CASRATANTEAFF
TRBV5-6,TRBJ2-2,-,TRBD2,TGTGCCAGCAGCTTGGCGAATAGCGGGACCGGGGAGCTGTTTTTT,CASSLANSGTGELFF
TRBV7-2,TRBJ2-2,-,-,TGTGCCAGCAGCTCATCAATTATGGTCCTGAACACCGGGGAGCTGTTTTTT,CASSSSIMVLNTGELFF
TRBV12-3/TRBV12-4,TRBJ1-5,-,-,TGTGCCAGCAAACGAGGGAGCAGGCAGCCCCAGCATTTT,CASKRGSRQPQHF
TRBV20-1,TRBJ1-6,-,-,TGCAGTGCTAGAGATCAATCGTCACCCCTCCACTTT,CSARDQSSPLHF
TRBV7-3,TRBJ1-1,few,-,TGTGCCAGCAGCTTAACCCCAGGACTGAACACTGAAGCTTTCTTT,CASSLTPGLNTEAFF
TRBV4-1,TRBJ2-1,-,-,TGCGCCAGCAGGGGCGCGACGGCCAGCTCCTACAATGAGCAGTTCTTC,CASRGATASSYNEQFF
TRBV20-1,TRBJ2-1,-,-,TGCAGTGCGATAAAGAATGAGCAGTTCTTC,CSAIKNEQFF
TRBV18,TRBJ1-1,many,TRBD1,TGTGCCAGCTCACCAGGGACAGGGGTGACTGAAGCTTTCTTT,CASSPGTGVTEAFF
TRBV24-1,TRBJ2-1,-,-,TGTGCCACCAGTGATTCCGGTGGGAGAAACAACTACAATGAGCAGTTCTTC,CATSDSGGRNNYNEQFF
TRBV7-2,TRBJ2-1,-,TRBD2,TGTGCCAGCAGCATAATAGCGGGAGGGCCTTCCTACAATGAGCAGTTCTTC,CASSIIAGGPSYNEQFF
TRBV19,TRBJ2-7,once,TRBD1,TGTGCCAGTAGTTCACACAGGGGGCCCTACGAGCAGTACTTC,CASSSHRGPYEQYF
TRBV9,TRBJ2-1,few,TRBD2,TGTGCCAGCAGCGTAGTTGGTAGCGGGGGACGTGAGCAGTTCTTC,CASSVVGSGGREQFF
TRBV4-3,TRBJ2-1,few,-,TGCGCCAGCAGCCAAGATCTCGCACGGGTCAATGAGCAGTTCTTC,CASSQDLARVNEQFF
TRBV6-5,TRBJ2-3,few,-,TGTGCCAGCAGTTACTCCGGGACTTTCGAGGAGGTCACAGATACGCAGTATTTT,CASSYSGTFEEVTDTQYF
TRBV3-1,TRBJ2-1,few,-,TGTGCCAGCAGCCAGCTTGGTATTAATGAGCAGTTCTTC,CASSQLGINEQFF
TRBV12-3/TRBV12-4,TRBJ1-5,many,-,TGTGCCAGCAGCCAATCATTTGGTGGGGGCAATCAGCCCCAGCATTTT,CASSQSFGGGNQPQHF
TRBV5-1,TRBJ2-1,few,TRBD1,TGCGCCAGCAGCTTGAGCACAGGGGGCCACAATGAGCAGTTCTTC,CASSLSTGGHNEQFF
TRBV6-1,TRBJ2-1,few,TRBD2,TGTGCCAGCAGACCTCCTAGCGGGAGAGGCGAGCAGTTCTTC,CASRPPSGRGEQFF
TRBV10-3,TRBJ2-2,few,-,TGTGCCATCAGTGAGTCGGGACCGACCGGGGAGCTGTTTTTT,CAISESGPTGELFF
TRBV6-6,TRBJ1-2,-,TRBD1,TGTGCCAGCGGCCTGGCGGGGACAGGGAGCTACACCTTC,CASGLAGTGSYTF
TRBV9,TRBJ2-7,many,-,TGTGCCAGCAGCGTAGGGGACGGCGGGCGCGAGCAGTACTTC,CASSVGDGGREQYF